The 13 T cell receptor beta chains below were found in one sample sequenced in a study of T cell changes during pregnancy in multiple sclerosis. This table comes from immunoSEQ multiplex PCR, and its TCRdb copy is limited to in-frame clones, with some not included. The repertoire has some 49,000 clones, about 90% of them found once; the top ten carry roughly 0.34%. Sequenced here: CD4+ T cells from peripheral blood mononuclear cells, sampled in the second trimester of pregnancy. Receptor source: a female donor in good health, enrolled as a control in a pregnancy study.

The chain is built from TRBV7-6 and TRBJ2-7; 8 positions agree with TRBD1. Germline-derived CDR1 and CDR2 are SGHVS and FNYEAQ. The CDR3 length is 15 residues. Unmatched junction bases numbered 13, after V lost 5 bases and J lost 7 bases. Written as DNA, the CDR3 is TGTGCCAGCAGCACCCGGACAGGGACCCTCGGGGAGCAGTACTTC. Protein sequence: CASSTRTGTLGEQYF.

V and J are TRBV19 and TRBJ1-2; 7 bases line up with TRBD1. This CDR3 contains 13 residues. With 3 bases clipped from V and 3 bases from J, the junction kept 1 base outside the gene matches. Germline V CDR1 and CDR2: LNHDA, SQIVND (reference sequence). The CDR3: CASSMQGDYGYTF. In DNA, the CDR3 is TGTGCCAGTAGTATGCAGGGGGACTATGGCTACACCTTC.

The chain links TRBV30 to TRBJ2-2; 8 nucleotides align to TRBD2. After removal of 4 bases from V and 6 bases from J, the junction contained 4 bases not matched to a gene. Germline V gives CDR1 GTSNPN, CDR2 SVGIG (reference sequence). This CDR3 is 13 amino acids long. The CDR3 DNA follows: TGTGCCTGGACTAGCGGGTTTGCCGGGGAGCTGTTTTTT. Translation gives CAWTSGFAGELFF.

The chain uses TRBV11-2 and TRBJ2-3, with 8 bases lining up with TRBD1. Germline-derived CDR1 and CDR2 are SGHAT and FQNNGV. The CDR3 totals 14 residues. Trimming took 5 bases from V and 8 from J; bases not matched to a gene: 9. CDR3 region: CASSAIQGARTQYF. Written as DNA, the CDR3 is TGTGCCAGCAGCGCGATCCAGGGGGCTCGTACGCAGTATTTT.

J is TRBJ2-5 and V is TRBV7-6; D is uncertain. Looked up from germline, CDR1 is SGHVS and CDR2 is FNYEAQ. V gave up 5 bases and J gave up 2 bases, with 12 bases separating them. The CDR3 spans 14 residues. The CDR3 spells CASSPWSGQETQYF. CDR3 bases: TGTGCCAGCAGCCCGTGGTCAGGACAAGAGACCCAGTACTTC.

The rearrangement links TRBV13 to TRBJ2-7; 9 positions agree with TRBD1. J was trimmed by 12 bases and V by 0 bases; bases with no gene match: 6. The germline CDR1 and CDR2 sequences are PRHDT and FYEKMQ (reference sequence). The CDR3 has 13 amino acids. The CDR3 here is CASSLGPGQGTYF. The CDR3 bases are TGTGCCAGCAGCTTAGGACCGGGACAGGGAACGTACTTC.

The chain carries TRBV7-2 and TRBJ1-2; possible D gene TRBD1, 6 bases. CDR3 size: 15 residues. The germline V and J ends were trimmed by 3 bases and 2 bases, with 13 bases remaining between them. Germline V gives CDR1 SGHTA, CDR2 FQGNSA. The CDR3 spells CASSFQTGVNYGYTF. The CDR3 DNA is TGTGCCAGCAGCTTTCAGACAGGAGTCAACTATGGCTACACCTTC.

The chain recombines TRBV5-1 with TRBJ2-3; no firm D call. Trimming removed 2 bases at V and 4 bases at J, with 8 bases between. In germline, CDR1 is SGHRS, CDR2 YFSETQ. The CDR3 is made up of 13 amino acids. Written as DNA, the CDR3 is TGCGCCAGCAGCTTAATAGCCTCAGATACGCAGTATTTT. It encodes CASSLIASDTQYF.

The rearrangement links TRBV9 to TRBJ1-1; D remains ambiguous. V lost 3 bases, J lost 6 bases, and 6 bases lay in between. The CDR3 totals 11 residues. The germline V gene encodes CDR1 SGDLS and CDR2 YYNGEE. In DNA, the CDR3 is TGTGCCAGCAGCGCCGGGGCTGAAGCTTTCTTT. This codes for CASSAGAEAFF. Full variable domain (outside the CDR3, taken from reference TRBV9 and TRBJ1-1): DSGVTQTPKHLITATGQRVTLRCSPRSGDLSVYWYQQSLDQGLQFLIQYYNGEERAKGNILERFSAQQFPDLHSELNLSSLELGDSALYFCASSAGAEAFFGQGTRLTVV.

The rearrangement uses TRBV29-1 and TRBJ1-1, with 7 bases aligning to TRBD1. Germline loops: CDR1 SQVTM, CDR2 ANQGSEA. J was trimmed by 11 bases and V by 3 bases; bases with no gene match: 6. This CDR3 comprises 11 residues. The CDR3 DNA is TGCAGCGTTGAGACAGGGAGTGCGGCTTTCTTT. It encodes CSVETGSAAFF.

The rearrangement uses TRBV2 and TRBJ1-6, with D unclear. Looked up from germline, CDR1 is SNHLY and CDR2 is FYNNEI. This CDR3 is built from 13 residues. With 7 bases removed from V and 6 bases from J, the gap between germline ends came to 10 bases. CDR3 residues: CASNGELNSPLHF. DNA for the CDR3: TGTGCCAGCAATGGAGAGCTTAATTCACCCCTCCACTTT. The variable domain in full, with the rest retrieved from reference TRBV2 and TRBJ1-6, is EPEVTQTPSHQVTQMGQEVILRCVPISNHLYFYWYRQILGQKVEFLVSFYNNEISEKSEIFDDQFSVERPDGSNFTLKIRSTKLEDSAMYFCASNGELNSPLHFGNGTRLTVT.

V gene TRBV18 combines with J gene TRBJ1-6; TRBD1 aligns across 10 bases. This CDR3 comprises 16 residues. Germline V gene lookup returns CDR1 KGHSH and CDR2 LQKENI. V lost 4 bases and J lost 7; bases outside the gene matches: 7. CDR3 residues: CASSLTDRGWNSPLHF. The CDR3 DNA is TGTGCCAGCTCACTAACGGACAGGGGGTGGAATTCACCCCTCCACTTT.

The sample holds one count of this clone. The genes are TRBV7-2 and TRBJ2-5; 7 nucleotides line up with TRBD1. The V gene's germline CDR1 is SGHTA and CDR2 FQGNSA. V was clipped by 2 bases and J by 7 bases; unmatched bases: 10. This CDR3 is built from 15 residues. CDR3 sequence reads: CASSLRDPRGSTQYF. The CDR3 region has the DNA TGTGCCAGCAGCTTAAGGGACCCCAGGGGGTCGACCCAGTACTTC.